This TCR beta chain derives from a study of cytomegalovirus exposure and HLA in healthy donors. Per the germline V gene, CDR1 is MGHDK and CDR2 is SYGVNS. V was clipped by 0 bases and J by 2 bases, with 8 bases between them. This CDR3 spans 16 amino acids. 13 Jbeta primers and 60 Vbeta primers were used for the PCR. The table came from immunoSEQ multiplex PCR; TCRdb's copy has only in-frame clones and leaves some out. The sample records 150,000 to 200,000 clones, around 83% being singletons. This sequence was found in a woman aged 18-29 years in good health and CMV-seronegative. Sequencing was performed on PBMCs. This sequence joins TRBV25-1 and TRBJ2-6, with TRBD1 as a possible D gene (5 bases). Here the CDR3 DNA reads TGTGCCAGCAGTGAATACGGCAGGGCTGGGGCCAACGTCCTGACTTTC. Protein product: CASSEYGRAGANVLTF.